This is a list of T cell receptor beta chains from one sample in a study of blood T cell repertoires in COVID-19. The table came from immunoSEQ multiplex PCR; TCRdb's copy has only in-frame clones and leaves some out. The sample consists of about 150,000 clones, roughly 84% of them appearing once. The sequenced sample was peripheral blood. Every receptor here comes from a man aged 55 to 69 with COVID-19, enrolled during active disease. CDR3s include the opening cysteine and the closing phenylalanine or tryptophan. A D gene is named only where the DNA matches it firmly. For some rows the clone size is stated as once, few or many, or as a class when expanded; others skip it.

D: -
J: TRBJ2-2
V: TRBV7-9
size: -
CDR3: CASSFHPLGTNTGELFF
DNA: TGTGCCAGCAGCTTTCATCCCCTAGGGACAAATACCGGGGAGCTGTTTTTT

D: TRBD1
J: TRBJ1-1
V: TRBV18
size: -
CDR3: CASSQATGGATEAFF
DNA: TGTGCCAGCTCACAAGCCACAGGGGGCGCGACTGAAGCTTTCTTT

D: TRBD1
J: TRBJ2-1
V: TRBV4-2
size: -
CDR3: CASSQAGQGYNEQFF
DNA: TGTGCCAGCAGCCAAGCGGGACAGGGATACAATGAGCAGTTCTTC

D: -
J: TRBJ2-4
V: TRBV5-6
size: -
CDR3: CASSLVGLAKNIQYF
DNA: TGTGCCAGCAGCTTGGTTGGCCTAGCCAAAAACATTCAGTACTTC

D: TRBD2
J: TRBJ2-2
V: TRBV5-6
size: -
CDR3: CASSSPGLAGPNTGELFF
DNA: TGTGCCAGCAGCTCTCCGGGACTAGCGGGCCCGAACACCGGGGAGCTGTTTTTT

D: TRBD1
J: TRBJ1-4
V: TRBV30
size: -
CDR3: CAWSVKRPGGYEKLFF
DNA: TGTGCCTGGAGTGTAAAGCGGCCAGGGGGCTATGAAAAACTGTTTTTT

D: -
J: TRBJ2-3
V: TRBV13
size: -
CDR3: CASRGASDNPRGGTDTQYF
DNA: TGTGCCAGCCGGGGGGCTAGCGACAACCCCCGAGGGGGCACAGATACGCAGTATTTT

D: TRBD2
J: TRBJ2-1
V: TRBV7-3
size: -
CDR3: CASSLGRVPYNEQFF
DNA: TGTGCCAGCAGCTTGGGGAGGGTTCCCTACAATGAGCAGTTCTTC

D: -
J: TRBJ1-5
V: TRBV6-6
size: -
CDR3: CASSYGETNQPQHF
DNA: TGTGCCAGCAGTTACGGGGAGACCAATCAGCCCCAGCATTTT

D: TRBD1
J: TRBJ1-1
V: TRBV6-5
size: many
CDR3: CASSRQGEVNTEAFF
DNA: TGTGCCAGCAGTAGACAGGGGGAGGTGAACACTGAAGCTTTCTTT

D: TRBD2
J: TRBJ2-2
V: TRBV6-2/TRBV6-3
size: -
CDR3: CASSYPVSLAGIGELFF
DNA: TGTGCCAGCAGTTACCCGGTCAGTCTAGCGGGGATCGGGGAGCTGTTTTTT

D: TRBD2
J: TRBJ2-1
V: TRBV6-2/TRBV6-3
size: -
CDR3: CASSDSGRGGEQFF
DNA: TGTGCCAGCAGTGATAGCGGGAGGGGGGGTGAGCAGTTCTTC

D: TRBD2
J: TRBJ2-7
V: TRBV5-1
size: once
CDR3: CASTWASGRDEQYF
DNA: TGCGCCAGCACCTGGGCTAGCGGGAGGGACGAGCAGTACTTC

D: -
J: TRBJ2-7
V: TRBV28
size: -
CDR3: CASSPPDRRSSYEQYF
DNA: TGTGCCAGCAGTCCCCCAGACAGGAGAAGCTCCTACGAGCAGTACTTC

D: -
J: TRBJ2-3
V: TRBV27
size: -
CDR3: CASSSFTDTQYF
DNA: TGTGCCAGCAGTTCCTTCACAGATACGCAGTATTTT

D: TRBD1
J: TRBJ1-2
V: TRBV28
size: few
CDR3: CASRGTATINYGYTF
DNA: TGTGCCAGCAGAGGGACAGCGACTATTAACTATGGCTACACCTTC

D: TRBD1
J: TRBJ2-1
V: TRBV18
size: -
CDR3: CASSPRGQGSYNEQFF
DNA: TGTGCCAGCTCACCAAGGGGACAGGGCTCCTACAATGAGCAGTTCTTC

D: TRBD2
J: TRBJ2-5
V: TRBV5-6
size: -
CDR3: CASSSGLAGETQYF
DNA: TGTGCCAGCAGCTCGGGACTAGCGGGAGAGACCCAGTACTTC

D: TRBD2
J: TRBJ2-3
V: TRBV2
size: -
CDR3: CASSARRASGGGSTDTQYF
DNA: TGTGCCAGCAGCGCCAGGCGGGCTAGCGGGGGGGGAAGCACAGATACGCAGTATTTT

D: TRBD1
J: TRBJ2-5
V: TRBV11-3
size: -
CDR3: CASSWDREPPETQYF
DNA: TGTGCCAGCAGCTGGGACAGGGAACCCCCAGAGACCCAGTACTTC

D: TRBD2
J: TRBJ2-1
V: TRBV11-2
size: few
CDR3: CASSLPSGIIGINEQFF
DNA: TGTGCCAGCAGCTTGCCTAGCGGGATTATCGGAATCAATGAGCAGTTCTTC

D: -
J: TRBJ1-1
V: TRBV2
size: -
CDR3: CASSQGLFTEAFF
DNA: TGTGCCAGCAGCCAGGGGCTATTCACTGAAGCTTTCTTT

D: -
J: TRBJ1-3
V: TRBV6-1
size: few
CDR3: CASSEGSRTDLTGNTIYF
DNA: TGTGCCAGCAGTGAAGGGTCTAGGACAGACCTAACTGGAAACACCATATATTTT

D: -
J: TRBJ2-2
V: TRBV13
size: -
CDR3: CASRRAGVSYTGELFF
DNA: TGTGCCAGCAGGAGGGCAGGGGTTAGTTACACCGGGGAGCTGTTTTTT

D: TRBD2
J: TRBJ2-5
V: TRBV7-2
size: -
CDR3: CASSSTSGRGETQYF
DNA: TGTGCCAGCAGCTCGACTAGCGGGAGGGGGGAGACCCAGTACTTC

D: -
J: TRBJ1-1
V: TRBV6-5
size: -
CDR3: CASSYDAGEAAFF
DNA: TGTGCCAGCAGTTACGACGCGGGGGAGGCGGCTTTCTTT

D: -
J: TRBJ1-2
V: TRBV6-1
size: once
CDR3: CASSESRGLDGYTF
DNA: TGTGCCAGCAGTGAGTCCAGGGGTCTTGATGGCTACACCTTC

D: -
J: TRBJ1-3
V: TRBV7-6
size: -
CDR3: CASSSTDTPGNTIYF
DNA: TGTGCCAGCAGCTCCACAGATACTCCTGGAAACACCATATATTTT

D: TRBD1
J: TRBJ2-1
V: TRBV24-1
size: -
CDR3: CATSDPRVSGQGHYNEQFF
DNA: TGTGCCACCAGTGATCCCCGGGTGTCAGGACAGGGCCACTACAATGAGCAGTTCTTC

D: -
J: TRBJ1-6
V: TRBV19
size: once
CDR3: CASSINQGHNSPLHF
DNA: TGTGCCAGTAGTATAAACCAGGGCCACAATTCACCCCTCCACTTT

D: -
J: TRBJ1-6
V: TRBV28
size: -
CDR3: CASSFVTWLSSYNSPLHF
DNA: TGTGCCAGCAGTTTTGTTACATGGCTCAGCTCCTATAATTCACCCCTCCACTTT